A single sample is the source of the 5 T cell receptor beta chains below, sequenced in a study of CD8 T cells in ankylosing spondylitis (dated by TCRdb to about 2017). The library was produced with 5' RACE. The sequencing machine was an Illumina HiSeq 2500. TCRdb itself trimmed the public reads at Q25 with fastp, ran MiXCR and retained productive beta chains. Under each unique CDR3 protein, matching rows form one entry showing the most common genes and DNA. Recorded for this sample are about 300,000 distinct CDR3 sequences; around 21% of them occurred a single time. Approximately 3.7% of the sample rests with the top ten. The sequenced sample was blood, either unsorted or a sorted T cell fraction (not recorded which). All receptors come from a female donor with ankylosing spondylitis or in good health (not recorded which).

V is TRBV7-2 and J is TRBJ2-1, with D possibly TRBD2 on 5 matching bases. Germline assignment: CDR1 SGHTA and CDR2 FQGNSA. Deletions cut 6 bases from V and 5 bases from J, with 11 bases between. This CDR3 contains 13 residues. CDR3 nucleotide sequence: TGTGCCAGCAGGTCCACGGGAAACAATGAGCAGTTCTTC. As protein: CASRSTGNNEQFF. Complete variable domain (other parts from reference TRBV7-2 and TRBJ2-1): GAGVSQSPSNKVTEKGKDVELRCDPISGHTALYWYRQSLGQGLEFLIYFQGNSAPDKSGLPSDRFSAERTGGSVSTLTIQRTQQEDSAVYLCASRSTGNNEQFFGPGTRLTVL.

This clonotype was detected many times. The chain combines TRBV11-1 with TRBJ2-6, with 8 bases fitting TRBD1. With 6 bases clipped from V and 0 bases from J, the junction kept 7 bases outside the gene matches. The CDR3 runs to 17 residues. Germline V gene data show CDR1 as SGHAT and CDR2 as FQDESV (reference sequence). DNA for the CDR3: TGTGCCAGCAGTCGGACAGGGAAAAGCTCTGGGGCCAACGTCCTGACTTTC. Protein sequence: CASSRTGKSSGANVLTF.

The chain joins TRBV12-3 or TRBV12-4 to TRBJ1-4; D is unclear. The CDR3 runs 15 residues. The ends were cut back, 0 bases at V and 5 bases at J, with 10 bases in the middle. CDR3 loop: CASSLAGGENEKLFF. CDR3 in DNA: TGTGCCAGCAGTTTAGCGGGTGGGGAAAATGAAAAACTGTTTTTT.

This clonotype was counted many times. The chain has TRBV7-2 and TRBJ2-2; D is unresolved. The CDR3 has 13 amino acids. Germline-derived CDR1 and CDR2 are SGHTA and FQGNSA. V was trimmed by 4 bases and J by 6 bases, leaving 9 bases between them. CDR3 sequence (DNA): TGTGCCAGCAGCTCCGTAAATGCCGGGGAGCTGTTTTTT. Its protein product is CASSSVNAGELFF.

V usage is TRBV20-1 and J usage is TRBJ2-7, with D perhaps TRBD1 or TRBD2 (5 bases each). CDR3 length: 14 residues. CDR1 is DFQATT and CDR2 is SNEGSKA in the germline V gene (reference sequence). Trimming cost V 7 bases and J 3 bases, with 19 bases left between them. The CDR3 DNA follows: TGCAGTGTCGGTGGCCCGGGACCGAACTACGAGCAGTACTTC. Translation: CSVGGPGPNYEQYF.